This T cell receptor (beta chain) is from a study of blood T cell repertoires in COVID-19. The table came from immunoSEQ multiplex PCR; TCRdb's copy has only in-frame clones and leaves some out. The data hold 150,000 or so clones, with about four fifths observed a single time. Sequencing was performed on peripheral blood. This clonotype was obtained from a human donor with acute or convalescent COVID-19. The donor label of this sample is uncertain.

The CDR3 DNA follows: TGTGCCAGCAGCCTCACTAGCGGGGTGTCCTACAATGAGCAGTTCTTC. Protein: CASSLTSGVSYNEQFF. The V gene is TRBV14, the J gene TRBJ2-1, with 10 bases fitting TRBD2. Germline CDR1 SGHDN, CDR2 FVKESK. Germline trimming cut 4 bases from V and 1 base from J; bases unmatched to any gene: 4. This CDR3 is 16 amino acids long.